This T cell receptor (beta chain) was sequenced during a study of shared clonotypes between healthy human individuals. Study-level findings and limits: Shared clonotypes: about 5% naive CD4, approximately 3.4% naive CD8, less than 2.5% memory CD4, 0.35% to 0.5% memory CD8. Sorted-subset samples were not fully sequenced, rarefaction indicated.

The deep-level immunoSEQ assay was used. Every subset's genomic DNA went evenly onto several immunoSEQ plates. Method: immunoSEQ multiplex PCR; TCRdb's copy keeps in-frame clones and lacks some. The sample carries 600,000 to 800,000 clones, around 70% recorded once. CDR3 length: 16 residues. V was cut by 4 bases and J by 6 bases, with 19 bases left in between. The germline V gene has CDR1 SGHRS and CDR2 YFSETQ. Regarding this clone: Its antigen remains unknown.

This clonotype was obtained from a woman between 25 and 40 years old in good health. The chain employs TRBV5-1 and TRBJ2-2; a weak D match, TRBD1 (7 bases). The sample was memory CD4+ T cells sorted from blood. As to subset: CD45RA-negative fraction. Here the CDR3 reads CASSPSGTERAGELFF. CDR3 nucleotides: TGCGCCAGCAGCCCGTCCGGGACAGAGCGGGCCGGGGAGCTGTTTTTT.